The 21 T cell receptor beta chains reported below all come from one sample, sequenced in a study of T-cell memory formation after mild COVID-19. TCRdb re-called the 5' RACE reads with MiXCR, one entry per CDR3 protein. This table holds roughly 50,000 distinct CDR3 sequences, around a tenth found once. Sequenced: PBMCs or a T cell subset sorted from them (not recorded which). These receptors originate from a young man who had mild COVID-19 (a few samples of this study predate the infection). Cell type and time point are not known.

There are a few counts of this clonotype. The chain combines TRBV20-1 with TRBJ1-4; 8 nucleotides align to TRBD1. Germline CDR1 DFQATT, CDR2 SNEGSKA (reference sequence). The CDR3 extends over 14 amino acids. The ends lost 7 bases at V and 1 base at J; junction bases unmatched: 5. The DNA of the CDR3 is TGCAGTGTCCCGGACAGGGAAACTAATGAAAAACTGTTTTTT. Its protein is CSVPDRETNEKLFF.

This clonotype appeared a few times. V usage is TRBV14 and J usage is TRBJ1-2; D ambiguous. The CDR3 sequence is 12 residues long. CDR1 and CDR2 (germline): SGHDN, FVKESK. Between the trimmed V and J ends, which lost 6 bases and 7 bases, there was a span of 12 bases. This chain's CDR3 is CASRQTGSGYTF. In DNA form, the CDR3 reads TGTGCCAGCAGACAAACGGGGTCTGGCTACACCTTC.

This clonotype was seen a handful of times. The rearrangement uses TRBV7-2 and TRBJ2-4; D not certain. CDR3 length equals 14 residues. Germline V gene lookup returns CDR1 SGHTA and CDR2 FQGNSA. The V gene lost 8 bases and the J gene lost 1 base, with 12 bases spanning the gap. The CDR3 DNA reads as TGTGCCAGCGCACCATCGGCGGCCAAAAACATTCAGTACTTC. It codes for CASAPSAAKNIQYF.

This clonotype has ten or more counts. This rearrangement joins TRBV6-2 or TRBV6-3 to TRBJ2-3; 9 nucleotides line up with TRBD2. CDR3 size: 13 residues. CDR1 MNHEY and CDR2 SVGEGT come from the germline V gene. The J segment lost 5 bases and the V segment lost 5 bases, leaving 2 bases of the junction unmatched. DNA of the CDR3: TGTGCCAGCAGTGGACTAGCGAAAGATACGCAGTATTTT. Its translation is CASSGLAKDTQYF.

The rearrangement uses TRBV6-6 and TRBJ1-1; D gene unclear. Trimming took 1 base from V and 7 from J, leaving 10 bases between them. The CDR3 length is 13 residues. Germline V CDR1 and CDR2: MNHNY, SVGAGI (reference sequence). In DNA form, the CDR3 reads TGTGCCAGCAGTTACTTCGACGGTTTTGAAGCTTTCTTT. It translates to CASSYFDGFEAFF.

This clonotype was picked up many times. This sequence joins TRBV12-3 or TRBV12-4 and TRBJ2-3; perhaps TRBD2 as D (6 bases). The CDR3 covers 15 residues. V was clipped by 3 bases and J by 1 base, with 11 bases between them. The CDR3 nucleotides are TGTGCCAGCAGTTTCCCCTCTAGCGGCACAGATACGCAGTATTTT. This gives the protein CASSFPSSGTDTQYF.

This clonotype is classed as medium-sized (0.01 to 0.1%). The rearrangement links TRBV7-9 to TRBJ2-4, with 9 positions matching TRBD2. The length of the CDR3 is 16 residues. CDR1 and CDR2 (germline): SEHNR, FQNEAQ (reference sequence). V lost 5 bases, J lost 0 bases, and 5 bases stayed unmatched. CDR3 DNA sequence: TGTGCCAGCAGCGCCAGCGGGGGGCTAGCCAAAAACATTCAGTACTTC. Translating gives CASSASGGLAKNIQYF.

This clonotype was observed a handful of times. J is TRBJ1-2 and V is TRBV5-1, with D possibly TRBD1 on 6 matching bases. The CDR3 length is 14 residues. The V end lost 4 bases, the J end lost 7 bases, and 17 bases lay between the germline ends. CDR1 is SGHRS, CDR2 YFSETQ, per germline. The CDR3 loop is CASSGRPGALGYTF. CDR3 bases: TGCGCCAGCAGCGGACGTCCAGGGGCGCTTGGCTACACCTTC.

A few counts support this clonotype. This sequence joins TRBV5-1 and TRBJ2-3; TRBD2 matches at 9 bases. The CDR3 totals 17 residues. Germline V gene sequence: CDR1 SGHRS, CDR2 YFSETQ. V gave up 2 bases and J gave up 0 bases; unmatched junction bases: 7. The CDR3 coding sequence is TGCGCCAGCAGCTTCTTTCTAGCGGGGCCTAGCACAGATACGCAGTATTTT. Protein product: CASSFFLAGPSTDTQYF. Looking up the rest from reference TRBV5-1 and TRBJ2-3 gives the full variable domain: KAGVTQTPRYLIKTRGQQVTLSCSPISGHRSVSWYQQTPGQGLQFLFEYFSETQRNKGNFPGRFSGRQFSNSRSEMNVSTLELGDSALYLCASSFFLAGPSTDTQYFGPGTRLTVL.

Many counts were recorded for this clonotype. The rearrangement joins TRBV20-1 to TRBJ1-5, with D possibly matching TRBD1 (6 bases). V gave up 6 bases and J gave up 7 bases, with 16 bases separating them. Germline V gene lookup returns CDR1 DFQATT and CDR2 SNEGSKA (reference sequence). The CDR3 extends over 13 amino acids. The CDR3, as DNA: TGCAGTGCCAATACAGGGAGTGGGCAGCCCCAGCATTTT. Protein sequence: CSANTGSGQPQHF.

This clonotype was seen ten or more times. The genes are TRBV5-1 and TRBJ2-5; the D is unclear. Trimming cost V 6 bases and J 3 bases, with 12 bases left between them. The CDR3 loop spans 13 amino acids. The germline gives CDR1 SGHRS, CDR2 YFSETQ. The CDR3 region is CASKRAAEETQYF. The CDR3 region has the DNA TGCGCCAGCAAACGGGCCGCGGAAGAGACCCAGTACTTC.

The J gene is TRBJ2-1, the V gene TRBV20-1, with unresolved D. Trimming stripped 5 bases from V and 1 base from J, with 12 bases between. CDR3 length: 14 amino acids. Germline V gene data show CDR1 as DFQATT and CDR2 as SNEGSKA (reference sequence). The CDR3 is CSALGDKSYNEQFF. CDR3 nucleotide sequence: TGCAGTGCTCTAGGAGACAAATCCTACAATGAGCAGTTCTTC.

This chain links TRBV6-4 with TRBJ1-3, with no clear D. The CDR3 is 16 amino acids. Trimming cost V 0 bases and J 0 bases, with 9 bases left between them. Per the germline V gene, CDR1 is MRHNA and CDR2 is SNTAGT. CDR3 loop: CASSDSETSSGNTIYF. CDR3 DNA: TGTGCCAGCAGTGACTCCGAGACCAGCTCTGGAAACACCATATATTTT.

In its sample, this clonotype was seen a few times. The V gene is TRBV10-3, the J gene TRBJ2-3, with unresolved D. Germline lookup yields CDR1 ENHRY and CDR2 SYGVKD. Trimming shortened V by 0 bases and J by 1 base, and 11 bases separated the two germline ends. The CDR3 runs 16 residues. The DNA of the CDR3 is TGTGCCATCAGTGAGTCTTGGGTAATGGGCACAGATACGCAGTATTTT. It yields the protein CAISESWVMGTDTQYF.

This chain uses TRBV6-6 with TRBJ2-2; TRBD1 matches 9 bases. CDR1 and CDR2 from the germline V gene are MNHNY and SVGAGI (reference sequence). The CDR3 runs to 15 residues. Germline trimming cut 6 bases from V and 6 bases from J; bases unmatched to any gene: 8. DNA of the CDR3: TGTGCCAGCAGCCCAGGGACAGGGAGGGCCGGGGAGCTGTTTTTT. Its protein product is CASSPGTGRAGELFF.

This clonotype was recorded at least ten times. This rearrangement joins TRBV4-3 to TRBJ2-5, with unresolved D. CDR1 is LGHNA and CDR2 is YSLEER in the germline V gene. The germline V and J ends were trimmed by 3 bases and 0 bases, with 11 bases remaining between them. This CDR3 spans 15 amino acids. This CDR3 is CASSHALGYQETQYF. CDR3 sequence (DNA): TGCGCCAGCAGCCATGCTCTAGGCTACCAAGAGACCCAGTACTTC.

The J gene is TRBJ2-1, the V gene TRBV5-6; D uncertain. V was cut by 4 bases and J by 2 bases, with 10 bases left in between. The CDR3 is 14 residues long. The V gene's germline CDR1 is SGHDT and CDR2 YYEEEE. As DNA, the CDR3 is TGTGCCAGCAGCCGTGGTAGAGCCTACAATGAGCAGTTCTTC. It codes for CASSRGRAYNEQFF.

This clonotype was seen at least ten times. This chain uses TRBV15 with TRBJ2-5; unclear D gene. Germline V gene sequence: CDR1 LNHNV, CDR2 YYDKDF (reference sequence). The CDR3 has 13 amino acids. Trimming took off 0 bases at V and 7 bases at J, with 9 bases between the two ends. The CDR3: CATSRDPLGTQYF. DNA for the CDR3: TGTGCCACCAGCAGAGATCCCTTGGGGACCCAGTACTTC.

This CDR3 reads CASSLVSSSQETQYF. The CDR3 DNA reads TGTGCCAGCAGCTTAGTTTCGTCCAGCCAAGAGACCCAGTACTTC. The chain links TRBV11-2 to TRBJ2-5, with D hard to call. The V gene lost 1 base and the J gene lost 1 base, with 10 bases spanning the gap. The CDR3 has 15 amino acids. Germline CDR1 and CDR2: SGHAT and FQNNGV.

The rearrangement joins TRBV7-2 to TRBJ2-1; no clear D gene. The CDR3 runs to 14 residues. Trimming pared 4 bases from V and 7 bases from J, leaving 14 bases between. Germline CDR1 reads SGHTA; CDR2 reads FQGNSA. Written as DNA, the CDR3 is TGTGCCAGCAGCTGGGCGGCCGTGCGGAATGAGCAGTTCTTC. This translates into CASSWAAVRNEQFF.

The table lists this clonotype with a few counts. V gene TRBV5-1 combines with J gene TRBJ2-5, with D tentatively TRBD1 (5 bases). The CDR3 is made up of 13 amino acids. V was cut by 4 bases and J by 1 base, with 8 bases left in between. The germline V gene has CDR1 SGHRS and CDR2 YFSETQ. This CDR3 reads CASSPQGQETQYF. CDR3 nucleotide sequence: TGCGCCAGCAGCCCCCAGGGCCAAGAGACCCAGTACTTC.